This TCR beta chain is drawn from a study of Graves' ophthalmopathy and Graves' hyperthyroidism. The CDR3 length is 15 residues. The germline gives CDR1 KGHSH, CDR2 LQKENI. V was cut by 2 bases and J by 5 bases, with 15 bases left in between. RNA transcripts were the template, and TCR beta CDR3 regions were amplified from them. HTBI-primed RT-PCR formed the first round, and a multiplex PCR formed the second. One entry per CDR3 protein results from TCRdb running MiXCR on the multiplex PCR reads. The table records a few hundred thousand distinct CDR3 sequences, 20% to 25% of them present only once. This clonotype was detected many times.

The chain recombines TRBV18 with TRBJ2-5, with D unclear. The TCR originated in a woman in her late teens or twenties with stable Graves' hyperthyroidism. The sequenced material came from peripheral blood. Written as DNA, the CDR3 is TGTGCCAGCTCACCAAGAGACCCGAGGTTGGAGACCCAGTACTTC. It yields the protein CASSPRDPRLETQYF.